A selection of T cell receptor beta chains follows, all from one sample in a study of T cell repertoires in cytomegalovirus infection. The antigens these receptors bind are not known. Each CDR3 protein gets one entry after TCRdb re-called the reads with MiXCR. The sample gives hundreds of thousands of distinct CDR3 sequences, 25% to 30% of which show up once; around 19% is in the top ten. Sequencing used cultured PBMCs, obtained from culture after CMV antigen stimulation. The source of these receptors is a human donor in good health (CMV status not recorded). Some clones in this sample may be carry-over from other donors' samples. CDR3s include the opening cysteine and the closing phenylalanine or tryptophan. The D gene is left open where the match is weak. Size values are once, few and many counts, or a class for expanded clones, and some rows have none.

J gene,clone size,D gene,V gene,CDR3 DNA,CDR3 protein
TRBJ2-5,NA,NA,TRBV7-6,TGTGCCAGCAGCTCAGGGGTTTTACCTCAAGAGACCCAGTACTTC,CASSSGVLPQETQYF
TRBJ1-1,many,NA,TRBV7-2,TGTGCCAGCAGCTTAGGAGGCCCCACTGAAGCTTTCTTT,CASSLGGPTEAFF
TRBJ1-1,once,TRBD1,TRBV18,TGTGCCAGCTCCCGGAGGGACAGACCTCAGGAGCACGCTGAAGCTTTCTTT,CASSRRDRPQEHAEAFF
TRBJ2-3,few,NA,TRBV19,TGTGCCAGTATCGTAAGGCCGGGACATTCACCCACAGATACGCAGTATTTT,CASIVRPGHSPTDTQYF
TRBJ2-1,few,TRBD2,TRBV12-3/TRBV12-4,TGTGCCAGTTCGGAGGGGACTAGCGGGGGCGATGAGCAGTTCTTC,CASSEGTSGGDEQFF
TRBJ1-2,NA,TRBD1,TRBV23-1,TGCGCCAGCAGCCCTAGGTCCGGACAGGGGCTCCCCTATGGCTACACCTTC,CASSPRSGQGLPYGYTF
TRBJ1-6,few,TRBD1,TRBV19,TGTGCCTCCTCCAGTCCGTTAGGGGACAGGGGGCGCGGTAATTCACCCCTCCACTTT,CASSSPLGDRGRGNSPLHF
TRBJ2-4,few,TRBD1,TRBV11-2,TGTGCCAGCAGTCCCCTGGGACAGGGTGAATTAGCCAAAAACATTCAGTACTTC,CASSPLGQGELAKNIQYF
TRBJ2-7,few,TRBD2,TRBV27,TGTGCCAGCAGTTTATCTGGCGGGAGTAGTAACGAGCAGTACTTC,CASSLSGGSSNEQYF
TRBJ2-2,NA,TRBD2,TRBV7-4,TGTGCCAGCAGCCCCGGATCGGGAGGATTCGTCGGGGAGCTGTTTTTT,CASSPGSGGFVGELFF
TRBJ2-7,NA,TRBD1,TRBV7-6,TGTGCCAGCAGTGGTGGACAGGGACGTAACGAGCAGTACTTC,CASSGGQGRNEQYF
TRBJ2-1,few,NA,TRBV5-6,TGTGCCAGCAGCTTGGGCCTCTTCTACAATGAGCAGTTCTTC,CASSLGLFYNEQFF
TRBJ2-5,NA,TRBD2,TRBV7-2,TGTGCCAGCAGCCCCCAGCGGGAGGGAGAGACCCAGTACTTC,CASSPQREGETQYF
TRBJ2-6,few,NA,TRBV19,TGTGCCAGTAGTCCGGACAGAATTGGGGCCAACGTCCTGACTTTC,CASSPDRIGANVLTF
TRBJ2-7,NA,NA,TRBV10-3,TGTGCCCCCCGGCGGGTGGAGGCTTTCTACGAGCAGTACTTC,CAPRRVEAFYEQYF
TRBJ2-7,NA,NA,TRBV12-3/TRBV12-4,TGTGCCAGCAGTTTTATTCTGCGTGAGCAGTACTTC,CASSFILREQYF